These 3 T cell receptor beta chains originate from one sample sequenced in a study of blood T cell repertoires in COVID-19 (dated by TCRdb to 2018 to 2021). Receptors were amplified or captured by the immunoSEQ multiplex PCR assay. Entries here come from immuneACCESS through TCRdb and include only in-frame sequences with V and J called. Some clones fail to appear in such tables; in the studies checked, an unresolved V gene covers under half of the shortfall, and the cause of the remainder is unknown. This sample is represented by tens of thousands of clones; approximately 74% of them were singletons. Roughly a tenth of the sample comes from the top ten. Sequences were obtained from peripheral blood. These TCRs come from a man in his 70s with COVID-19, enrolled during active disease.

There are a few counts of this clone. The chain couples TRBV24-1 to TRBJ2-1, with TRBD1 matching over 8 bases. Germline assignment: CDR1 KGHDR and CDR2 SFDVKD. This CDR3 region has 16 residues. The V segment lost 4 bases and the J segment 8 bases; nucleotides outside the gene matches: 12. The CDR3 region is CATSERTGKGSDEQFF. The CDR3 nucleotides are TGTGCCACCAGTGAACGGACAGGGAAAGGGAGTGATGAGCAGTTCTTC.

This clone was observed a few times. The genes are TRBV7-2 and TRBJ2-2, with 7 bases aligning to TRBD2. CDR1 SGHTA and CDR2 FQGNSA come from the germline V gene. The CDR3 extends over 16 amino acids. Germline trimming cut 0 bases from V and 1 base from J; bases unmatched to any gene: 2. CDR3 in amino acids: CASSLAGGGNTGELFF. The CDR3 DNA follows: TGTGCCAGCAGCTTAGCAGGCGGGGGGAACACCGGGGAGCTGTTTTTT.

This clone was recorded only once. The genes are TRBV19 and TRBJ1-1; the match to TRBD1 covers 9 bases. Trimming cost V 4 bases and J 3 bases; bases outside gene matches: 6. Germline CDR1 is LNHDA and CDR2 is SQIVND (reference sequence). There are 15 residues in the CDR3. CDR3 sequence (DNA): TGTGCCAGTAGTACCTGGACAGGGGTGGACACTGAAGCTTTCTTT. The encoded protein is CASSTWTGVDTEAFF.